This entry describes one TCR beta chain. This specimen comes from a study of T cell changes during pregnancy in multiple sclerosis. The germline CDR1 and CDR2 sequences are MGHRA and YSYEKL. The CDR3 has 11 residues. V lost 8 bases to trimming and J lost 7 bases, with 12 bases between them. The repertoire was sequenced with immunoSEQ multiplex PCR; TCRdb's copy has only in-frame clones and lacks some. In the table there are under 80,000 clones, 90% to 95% of which are singletons. This receptor was identified in a female donor with multiple sclerosis, enrolled in a pregnancy study. The chain employs TRBV4-1 and TRBJ2-7, with D uncertain. The specimen was peripheral blood, collected in the third trimester of pregnancy. The CDR3 DNA reads TGCGCCAGCTCCACGGGTTGGGAGCAGTACTTC. As protein: CASSTGWEQYF.